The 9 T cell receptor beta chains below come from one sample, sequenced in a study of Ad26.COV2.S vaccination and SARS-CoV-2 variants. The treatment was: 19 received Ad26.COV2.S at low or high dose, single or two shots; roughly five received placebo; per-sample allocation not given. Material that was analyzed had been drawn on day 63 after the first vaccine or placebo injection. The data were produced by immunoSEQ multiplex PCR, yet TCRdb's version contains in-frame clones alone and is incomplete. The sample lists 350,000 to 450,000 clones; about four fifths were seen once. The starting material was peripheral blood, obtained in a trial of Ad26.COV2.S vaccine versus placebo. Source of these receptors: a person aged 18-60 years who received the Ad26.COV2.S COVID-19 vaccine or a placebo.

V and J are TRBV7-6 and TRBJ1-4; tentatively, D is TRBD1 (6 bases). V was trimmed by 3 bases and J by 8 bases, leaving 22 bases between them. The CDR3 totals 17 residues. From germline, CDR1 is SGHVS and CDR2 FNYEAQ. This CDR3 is CASSFDPPEGVDEKLFF. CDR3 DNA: TGTGCCAGCAGCTTCGACCCACCGGAGGGGGTTGACGAAAAACTGTTTTTT.

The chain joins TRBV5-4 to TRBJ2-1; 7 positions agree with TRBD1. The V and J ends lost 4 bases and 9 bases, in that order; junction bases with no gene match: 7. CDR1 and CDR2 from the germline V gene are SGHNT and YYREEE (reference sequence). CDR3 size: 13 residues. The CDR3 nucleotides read TGTGCCAGCAGCCCCACAGGGGTCGGTGAGCAGTTCTTC. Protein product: CASSPTGVGEQFF.

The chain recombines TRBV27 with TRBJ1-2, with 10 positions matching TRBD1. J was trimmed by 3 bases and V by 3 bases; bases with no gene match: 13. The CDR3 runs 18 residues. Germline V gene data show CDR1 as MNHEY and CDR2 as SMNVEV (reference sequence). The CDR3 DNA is TGTGCCAGCAGTTTTAAAGGGACAGGGGTCACCTGGGACTATGGCTACACCTTC. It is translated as CASSFKGTGVTWDYGYTF.

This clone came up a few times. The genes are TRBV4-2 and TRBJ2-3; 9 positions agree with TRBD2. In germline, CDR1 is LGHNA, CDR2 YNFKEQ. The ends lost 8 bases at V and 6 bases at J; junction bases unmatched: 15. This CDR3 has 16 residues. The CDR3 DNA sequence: TGTGCCAGCGACCAGGGTCAGCGGGGGGTAGGGGATACGCAGTATTTT. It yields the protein CASDQGQRGVGDTQYF.

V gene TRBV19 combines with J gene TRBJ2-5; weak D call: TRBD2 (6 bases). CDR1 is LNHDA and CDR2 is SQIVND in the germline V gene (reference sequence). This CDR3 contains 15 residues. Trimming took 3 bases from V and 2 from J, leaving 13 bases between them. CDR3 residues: CASSIPGGVQETQYF. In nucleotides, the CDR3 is TGTGCCAGTAGTATTCCCGGGGGAGTACAAGAGACCCAGTACTTC.

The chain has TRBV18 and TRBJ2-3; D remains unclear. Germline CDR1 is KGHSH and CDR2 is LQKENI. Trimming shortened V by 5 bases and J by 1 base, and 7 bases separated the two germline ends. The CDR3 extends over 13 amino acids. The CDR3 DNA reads TGTGCCAGCTCAGAACAGCGCACAGATACGCAGTATTTT. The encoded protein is CASSEQRTDTQYF. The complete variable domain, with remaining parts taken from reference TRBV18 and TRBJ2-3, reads NAGVMQNPRHLVRRRGQEARLRCSPMKGHSHVYWYRQLPEEGLKFMVYLQKENIIDESGMPKERFSAEFPKEGPSILRIQQVVRGDSAAYFCASSEQRTDTQYFGPGTRLTVL.

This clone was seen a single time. CDR3 DNA sequence: TGTGCCTGGAGGCCCAGGGTGTCTAACTATGGCTACACCTTC. Amino acids: CAWRPRVSNYGYTF. The rearrangement uses TRBV30 and TRBJ1-2, with a tentative D call TRBD1 (5 bases). Germline V gene data show CDR1 as GTSNPN and CDR2 as SVGIG (reference sequence). The CDR3 loop spans 14 amino acids. V lost 3 bases, J lost 0 bases, and 11 bases lay in between.

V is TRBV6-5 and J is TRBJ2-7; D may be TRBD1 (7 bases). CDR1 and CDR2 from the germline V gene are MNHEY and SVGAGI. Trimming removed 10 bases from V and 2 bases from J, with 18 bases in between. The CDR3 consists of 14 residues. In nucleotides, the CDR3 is TGTGCCATTAGAAGGGGCAGGGGGGCCTACGAGCAGTACTTC. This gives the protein CAIRRGRGAYEQYF.

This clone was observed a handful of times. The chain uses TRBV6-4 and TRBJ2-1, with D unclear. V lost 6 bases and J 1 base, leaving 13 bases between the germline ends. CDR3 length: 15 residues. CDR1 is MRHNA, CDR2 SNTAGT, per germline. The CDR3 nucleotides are TGTGCCAGCAGCCCCGAGTTGGGGTCCTACAATGAGCAGTTCTTC. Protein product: CASSPELGSYNEQFF.